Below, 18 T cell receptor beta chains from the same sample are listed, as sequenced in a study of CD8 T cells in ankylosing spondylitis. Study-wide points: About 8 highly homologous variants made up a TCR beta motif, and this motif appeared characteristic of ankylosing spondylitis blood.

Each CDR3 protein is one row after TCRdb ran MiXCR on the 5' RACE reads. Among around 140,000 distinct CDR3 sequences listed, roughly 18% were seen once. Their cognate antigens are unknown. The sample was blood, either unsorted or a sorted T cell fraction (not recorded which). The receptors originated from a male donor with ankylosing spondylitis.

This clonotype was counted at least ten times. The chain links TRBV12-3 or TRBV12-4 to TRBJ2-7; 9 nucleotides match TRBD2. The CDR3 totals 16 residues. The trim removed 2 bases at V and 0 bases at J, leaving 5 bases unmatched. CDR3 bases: TGTGCCAGCAGTTTAAGCACTAGCGGGTCCTCCTACGAGCAGTACTTC. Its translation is CASSLSTSGSSYEQYF.

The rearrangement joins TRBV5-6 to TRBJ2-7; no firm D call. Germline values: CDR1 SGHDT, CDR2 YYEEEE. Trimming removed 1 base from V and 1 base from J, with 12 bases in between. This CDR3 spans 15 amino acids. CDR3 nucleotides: TGTGCCAGCAGCTTGTTGGGGTTTGGATCCTACGAGCAGTACTTC. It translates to CASSLLGFGSYEQYF.

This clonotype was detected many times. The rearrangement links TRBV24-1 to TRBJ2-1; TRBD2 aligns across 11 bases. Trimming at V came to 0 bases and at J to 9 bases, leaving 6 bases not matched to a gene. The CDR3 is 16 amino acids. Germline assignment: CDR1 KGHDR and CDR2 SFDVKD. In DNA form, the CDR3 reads TGTGCCACCAGTGATTTGTTAGCGGGAGGGCCTAGTGAGCAGTTCTTC. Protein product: CATSDLLAGGPSEQFF.

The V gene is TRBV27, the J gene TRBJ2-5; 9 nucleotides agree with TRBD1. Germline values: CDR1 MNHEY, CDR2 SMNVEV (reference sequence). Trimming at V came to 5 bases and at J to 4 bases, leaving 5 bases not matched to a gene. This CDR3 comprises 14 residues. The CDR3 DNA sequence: TGTGCCAGCAGTAACAGGGGGCTTGGAGAGACCCAGTACTTC. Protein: CASSNRGLGETQYF.

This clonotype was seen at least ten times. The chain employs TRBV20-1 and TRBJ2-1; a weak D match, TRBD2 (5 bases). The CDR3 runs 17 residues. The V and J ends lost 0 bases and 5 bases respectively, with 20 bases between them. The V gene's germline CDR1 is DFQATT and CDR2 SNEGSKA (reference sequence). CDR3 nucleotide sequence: TGCAGTGCTAGAGAGGGCCTAGCAGAAGATCCCCACAATGAGCAGTTCTTC. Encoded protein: CSAREGLAEDPHNEQFF.

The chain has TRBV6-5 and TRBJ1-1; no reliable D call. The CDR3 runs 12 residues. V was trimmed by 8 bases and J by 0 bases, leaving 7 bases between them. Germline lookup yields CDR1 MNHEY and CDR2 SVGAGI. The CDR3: CASGFVNTEAFF. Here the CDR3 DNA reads TGTGCCAGCGGTTTCGTGAACACTGAAGCTTTCTTT.

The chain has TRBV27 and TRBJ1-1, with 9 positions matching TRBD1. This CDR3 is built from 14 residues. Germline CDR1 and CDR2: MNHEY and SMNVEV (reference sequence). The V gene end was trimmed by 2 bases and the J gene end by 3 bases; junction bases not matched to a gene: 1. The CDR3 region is CASSLGTGHTEAFF. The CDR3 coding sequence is TGTGCCAGCAGTTTAGGGACAGGGCACACTGAAGCTTTCTTT.

In DNA form, the CDR3 reads TGTGCCATCAGAAGGGACGCCTGGTACGAGCAGTACTTC. It specifies CAIRRDAWYEQYF. This rearrangement joins TRBV10-3 to TRBJ2-7; the D call may be TRBD1 or TRBD2 (5 bases each). CDR1 ENHRY and CDR2 SYGVKD come from the germline V gene. Between the trimmed V and J ends, which lost 6 bases and 4 bases, there was a span of 13 bases. This CDR3 is 13 amino acids long.

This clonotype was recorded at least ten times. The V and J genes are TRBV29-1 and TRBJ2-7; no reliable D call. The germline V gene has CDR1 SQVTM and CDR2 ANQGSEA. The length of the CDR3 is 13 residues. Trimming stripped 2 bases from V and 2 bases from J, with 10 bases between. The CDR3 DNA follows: TGCAGCGTTGAATTGGGAAGGCCCTACGAGCAGTACTTC. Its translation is CSVELGRPYEQYF.

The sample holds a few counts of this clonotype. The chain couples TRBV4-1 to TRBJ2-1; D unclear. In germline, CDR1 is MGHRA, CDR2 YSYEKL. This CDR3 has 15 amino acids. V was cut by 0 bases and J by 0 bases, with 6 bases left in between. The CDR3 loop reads CASSQEHSSYNEQFF. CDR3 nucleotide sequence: TGCGCCAGCAGCCAAGAGCACAGCTCCTACAATGAGCAGTTCTTC.

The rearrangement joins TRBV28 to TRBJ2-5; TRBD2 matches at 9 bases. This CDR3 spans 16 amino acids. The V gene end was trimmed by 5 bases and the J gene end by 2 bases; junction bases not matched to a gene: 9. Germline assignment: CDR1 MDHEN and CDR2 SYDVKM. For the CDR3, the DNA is TGTGCCAGCAGTCCCAGCCTAGCGGGGATACAAGAGACCCAGTACTTC. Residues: CASSPSLAGIQETQYF.

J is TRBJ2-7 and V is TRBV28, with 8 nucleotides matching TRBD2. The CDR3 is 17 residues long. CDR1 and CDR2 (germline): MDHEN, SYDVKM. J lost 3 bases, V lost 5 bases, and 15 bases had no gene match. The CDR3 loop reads CASSLLSGKGGDYEQYF. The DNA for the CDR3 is TGTGCCAGCAGTCTGCTTAGCGGGAAAGGAGGGGACTACGAGCAGTACTTC. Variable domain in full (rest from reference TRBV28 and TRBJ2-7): DVKVTQSSRYLVKRTGEKVFLECVQDMDHENMFWYRQDPGLGLRLIYFSYDVKMKEKGDIPEGYSVSREKKERFSLILESASTNQTSMYLCASSLLSGKGGDYEQYFGPGTRLTVT.

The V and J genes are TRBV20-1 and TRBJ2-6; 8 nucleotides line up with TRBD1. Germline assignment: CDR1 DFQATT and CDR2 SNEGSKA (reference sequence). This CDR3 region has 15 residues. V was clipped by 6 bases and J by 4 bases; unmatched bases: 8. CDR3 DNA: TGCAGTGCGATTAAGACAGGGGCCGGGGCCAACGTCCTGACTTTC. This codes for CSAIKTGAGANVLTF.

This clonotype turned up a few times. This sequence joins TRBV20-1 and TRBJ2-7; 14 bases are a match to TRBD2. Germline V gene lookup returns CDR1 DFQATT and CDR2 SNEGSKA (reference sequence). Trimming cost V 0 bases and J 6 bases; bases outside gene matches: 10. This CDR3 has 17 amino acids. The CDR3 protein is CSARDAMGLAGVVEQYF. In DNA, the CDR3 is TGCAGTGCTAGAGATGCCATGGGACTAGCGGGAGTGGTCGAGCAGTACTTC.

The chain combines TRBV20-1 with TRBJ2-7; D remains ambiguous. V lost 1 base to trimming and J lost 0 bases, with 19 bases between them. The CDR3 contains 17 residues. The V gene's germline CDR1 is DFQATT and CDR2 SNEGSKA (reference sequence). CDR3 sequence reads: CSARAYSTSSYSYEQYF. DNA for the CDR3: TGCAGTGCTAGAGCCTACTCGACATCCTCCTACTCCTACGAGCAGTACTTC.

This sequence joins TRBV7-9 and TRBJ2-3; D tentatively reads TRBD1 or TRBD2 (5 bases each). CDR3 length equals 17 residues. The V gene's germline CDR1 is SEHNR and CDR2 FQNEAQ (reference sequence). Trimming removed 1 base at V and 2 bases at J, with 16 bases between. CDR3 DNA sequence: TGTGCCAGCAGCTTAGTACAGCCGGGACGGTACACAGATACGCAGTATTTT. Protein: CASSLVQPGRYTDTQYF.

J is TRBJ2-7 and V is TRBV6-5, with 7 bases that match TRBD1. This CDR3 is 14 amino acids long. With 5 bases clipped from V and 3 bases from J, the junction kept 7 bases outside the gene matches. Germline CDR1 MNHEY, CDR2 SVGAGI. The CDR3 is CASSNRDSGYEQYF. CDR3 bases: TGTGCCAGCAGTAACCGGGACAGCGGCTACGAGCAGTACTTC.

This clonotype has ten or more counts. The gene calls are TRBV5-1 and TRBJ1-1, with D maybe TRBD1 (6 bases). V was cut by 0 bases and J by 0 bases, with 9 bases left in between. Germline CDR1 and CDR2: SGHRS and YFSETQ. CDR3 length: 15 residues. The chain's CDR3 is CASSLAGAMNTEAFF. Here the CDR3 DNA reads TGCGCCAGCAGCTTGGCAGGGGCGATGAACACTGAAGCTTTCTTT.